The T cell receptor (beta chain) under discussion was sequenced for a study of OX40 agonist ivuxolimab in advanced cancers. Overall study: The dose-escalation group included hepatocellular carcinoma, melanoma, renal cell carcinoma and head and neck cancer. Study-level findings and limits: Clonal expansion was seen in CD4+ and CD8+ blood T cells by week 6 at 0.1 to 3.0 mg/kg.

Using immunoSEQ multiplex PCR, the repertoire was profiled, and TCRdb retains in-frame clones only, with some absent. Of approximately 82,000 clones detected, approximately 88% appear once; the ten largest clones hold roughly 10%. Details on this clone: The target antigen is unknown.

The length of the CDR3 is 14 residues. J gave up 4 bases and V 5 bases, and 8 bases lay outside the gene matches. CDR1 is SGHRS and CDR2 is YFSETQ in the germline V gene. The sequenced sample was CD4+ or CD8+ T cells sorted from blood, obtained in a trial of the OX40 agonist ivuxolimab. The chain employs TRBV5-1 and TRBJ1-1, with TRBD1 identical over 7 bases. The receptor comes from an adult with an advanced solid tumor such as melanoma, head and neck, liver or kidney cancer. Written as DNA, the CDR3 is TGCGCCAGCAGGACAGGGATCGACTTCACTGAAGCTTTCTTT. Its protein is CASRTGIDFTEAFF.